Given below is one T cell receptor beta chain in context. Measured with immunoSEQ multiplex PCR; TCRdb has only the in-frame clones, and not every one. The sample records about 69,000 clones, about four fifths being singletons. The source of the sample is a study of OX40 agonist ivuxolimab in advanced cancers. From germline, CDR1 is SNHLY and CDR2 FYNNEI. With V trimmed by 6 bases and J by 6 bases, 11 bases remained unmatched. The CDR3 length is 14 residues. The sample was CD4+ or CD8+ T cells sorted from blood, taken in a trial of the OX40 agonist ivuxolimab. This receptor was taken from an adult with an advanced solid tumor such as melanoma, head and neck, liver or kidney cancer. The chain joins TRBV2 to TRBJ2-7, with 7 bases fitting TRBD1. DNA for the CDR3: TGTGCCAGCAGCTTCGACAGGGAAAAGGGCGAGCAGTACTTC. Its protein is CASSFDREKGEQYF.